Sequencing of this T cell receptor beta chain was carried out in a study of human CD8 memory T cell subsets. Germline V gene sequence: CDR1 SEHNR, CDR2 FQNEAQ (reference sequence). This CDR3 has 15 residues. Researchers made TCR beta libraries via UMI-labeled 5' RACE. TCRdb re-called the 5' RACE reads and gives one entry per CDR3 protein, without DNA. Reported are about 11,000 distinct CDR3 sequences; the ten largest clones contain roughly 15%. The specimen sequenced was CD8+ stem-like memory T cells (TSCM and TCM) sorted from PBMCs. As to subset: stem-like memory CD8 T cells (TSTEM), CCR7+ PD-1- TIGIT-. This chain joins TRBV7-9 and TRBJ2-6. The receptor was derived from a human donor in good health. This CDR3 reads CASSVGNSGANVLTF.